This TCR beta chain was sequenced for a study of cytomegalovirus exposure and HLA in healthy donors. The CDR3 sequence is 15 residues long. CDR1 SNHLY and CDR2 FYNNEI come from the germline V gene. V was cut by 4 bases and J by 5 bases, with 17 bases left in between. The PCR made use of 60 Vbeta and 13 Jbeta primers. Libraries were prepared by immunoSEQ multiplex PCR; TCRdb keeps only in-frame clonotypes and omits some of them. The sample holds some 65,000 clones, 78% seen once. Sequencing was carried out using PBMCs. This sequence joins TRBV2 and TRBJ1-2; possibly TRBD1 for D (5 bases). This TCR was sampled from a girl aged 10 to 17 in good health and CMV-seropositive. As DNA, the CDR3 is TGTGCCAGCAGTGGATTACAGCCTAAGGGGTATGGCTACACCTTC. Its translation: CASSGLQPKGYGYTF. Combining the CDR3 with reference TRBV2 and TRBJ1-2 gives the whole variable domain EPEVTQTPSHQVTQMGQEVILRCVPISNHLYFYWYRQILGQKVEFLVSFYNNEISEKSEIFDDQFSVERPDGSNFTLKIRSTKLEDSAMYFCASSGLQPKGYGYTFGSGTRLTVV.